This TCR beta chain was sequenced in a study of cytomegalovirus exposure and HLA in healthy donors (dated 2017 in TCRdb). Study-level background: A later analysis indicated that the 130 or so validation repertoires were generated on the platform also employed for the approximately 670 repertoires of the first cohort. The study aimed to test whether cataloging public T cell receptors could reveal signatures of past pathogen exposure. Besides the first cohort of around 700 subjects, a separate validation cohort made up of some 110 different subjects was used. To predict cytomegalovirus infection status, the study combined high-throughput TCR immunosequencing, statistical association of individual TCRs with disease status, and machine learning.

The CDR3 spans 19 residues, from the cysteine through the phenylalanine. Left in the record is the CDR3 DNA by itself, 57 bases read in frame from the first base. CDR1 and CDR2, per the germline V gene, are MDHEN and SYDVKM. V ends up 0 bases short and J 5 bases short, with an unmatched junction base count of 10. Findings and caveats that apply to the study as a whole: In a later analysis, TCRs clustered in the first cohort were found to also tend to co-occur in the 120 or so validation repertoires, with 94% of cluster scores above 0. In vitro tests confirmed that a few of the cytomegalovirus-associated TCR beta chains recognize cytomegalovirus antigens. Across donors, most TCR sequences were observed very rarely, whereas some public TCRs were present in many individuals. According to the authors, the approach could potentially be generalized to other disease states and immunological phenotypes. All 120 or so repertoires were used to score co-occurrence in the validation cohort in a later analysis, because that analysis had no HLA typing for the cohort. Cytomegalovirus status was reported to be diagnosed by the classifier with high specificity and sensitivity in both the original and validation cohorts. In the study, 150 to 200 TCR beta chains were listed as associated with cytomegalovirus.

Libraries were prepared through the immunoSEQ multiplex PCR assay. As for how the authors treated the data: To diagnose cytomegalovirus status from the catalog of TCR beta chain sequences, a statistical classification framework was built. As stored in TCRdb, this immuneACCESS dataset retains in-frame rearrangements with V and J assigned. A fraction of the clones does not appear; measured against another copy, unresolved V genes explain less than half of the discrepancy, and the remainder lacks a known reason. V and J calls and clone size follow that table, whereas D and trimming were derived from the DNA. Within this sample are almost 70,000 clones, with over 90% of them counted one time only. The ten largest clones capture more than 3.5% of the sample. Concerning this clone: It has no known antigen specificity. Per-base qualities were not stored, and no clone one base away is much larger.

Donors formed part of the validation cohort, which comprised over a hundred subjects and was distinct from the first cohort of 666 subjects. Sequenced: PBMCs. The sequence was obtained from a woman aged 18-29 years in good health and CMV-seropositive. Rearrangement joined TRBV28 to TRBJ2-1, and TRBD2 matches 13 of the central bases. The DNA reads TGTGCCAGCAGTTTATGGAGTGGACTAGCGGGGGCGGGGAACAATGAGCAGTTCTTC. Translation gives CASSLWSGLAGAGNNEQFF.